This is a list of T cell receptor beta chains from one sample in a study of OX40 agonist ivuxolimab in advanced cancers. The protocol was immunoSEQ multiplex PCR, while the TCRdb copy is restricted to in-frame clones and leaves out a portion. Among about 52,000 clones listed, around 85% were seen once. The source material was CD4+ or CD8+ T cells sorted from blood, sampled in a trial of the OX40 agonist ivuxolimab. The origin of the receptors is an adult with an advanced solid tumor such as melanoma, head and neck, liver or kidney cancer. Each CDR3 is given with its conserved first and last residue. The D gene is left open where the match is weak. Expanded clones get a size class; other rows say once, few or many, or leave the size out.

>TRBV29-1|NA|NA|TRBJ1-2
TGCAGCGTACTAAGCAGCTATGGCTACACCTTC
CSVLSSYGYTF
>TRBV19|NA|NA|TRBJ2-5
TGTGCCAGTAGGGGCCAGGGTGTCCAAGAGACCCAGTACTTC
CASRGQGVQETQYF
>TRBV4-1|NA|NA|TRBJ2-5
TGCGCCAGCAGCCAAGTAGGCGGGGTAGAGACCCAGTACTTC
CASSQVGGVETQYF
>TRBV19|NA|NA|TRBJ1-2
TGTGCCATCTCGGACAGTTACTGGGGAGCTAACTATGGCTACACCTTC
CAISDSYWGANYGYTF
>TRBV5-6|NA|NA|TRBJ1-2
TGTGCCAGCAGCTTAAAGGACCTGCTAGGCTACACCTTC
CASSLKDLLGYTF
>TRBV4-1|NA|few|TRBJ1-4
TGCGCCAGCAGCCAAGAAGAGGCAGGGTGGAAAAAACTGTTTTTT
CASSQEEAGWKKLFF
>TRBV4-1|NA|NA|TRBJ1-1
TGCGCCAGCAGCCGAGAACCGAACACTGAAGCTTTCTTT
CASSREPNTEAFF
>TRBV2|NA|NA|TRBJ1-1
TGTGCCAGCAGAGAGTATTCGAGCACTGAAGCTTTCTTT
CASREYSSTEAFF
>TRBV25-1|NA|NA|TRBJ1-4
TGTGCCAGCAGTGGGGGTTGGGGGCTTAATGAAAAACTGTTTTTT
CASSGGWGLNEKLFF
>TRBV4-2|NA|NA|TRBJ2-7
TGTGCCAGCAGCCAAGTTTCGATGGGTCCGGAGTTGGATCACGAGCAGTACTTC
CASSQVSMGPELDHEQYF
>TRBV7-9|NA|NA|TRBJ2-3
TGTGCCAGCAGCTTACTAGAGAGCAGCACAGATACGCAGTATTTT
CASSLLESSTDTQYF
>TRBV5-6|TRBD1|NA|TRBJ1-1
TGTGCCAGCAGCTCACAGGGGGGCGACGCTGAAGCTTTCTTT
CASSSQGGDAEAFF
>TRBV5-1|NA|NA|TRBJ2-3
TGCGCCAGCAGCTTGGCCTCAGATACGCAGTATTTT
CASSLASDTQYF
>TRBV29-1|NA|NA|TRBJ2-1
TGCAGCGTTGTCAGGTCCCCCTACAATGAGCAGTTCTTC
CSVVRSPYNEQFF
>TRBV7-9|NA|NA|TRBJ2-3
TGTGCCAGCAGCCCAACAACAGAGGCAGATACGCAGTATTTT
CASSPTTEADTQYF